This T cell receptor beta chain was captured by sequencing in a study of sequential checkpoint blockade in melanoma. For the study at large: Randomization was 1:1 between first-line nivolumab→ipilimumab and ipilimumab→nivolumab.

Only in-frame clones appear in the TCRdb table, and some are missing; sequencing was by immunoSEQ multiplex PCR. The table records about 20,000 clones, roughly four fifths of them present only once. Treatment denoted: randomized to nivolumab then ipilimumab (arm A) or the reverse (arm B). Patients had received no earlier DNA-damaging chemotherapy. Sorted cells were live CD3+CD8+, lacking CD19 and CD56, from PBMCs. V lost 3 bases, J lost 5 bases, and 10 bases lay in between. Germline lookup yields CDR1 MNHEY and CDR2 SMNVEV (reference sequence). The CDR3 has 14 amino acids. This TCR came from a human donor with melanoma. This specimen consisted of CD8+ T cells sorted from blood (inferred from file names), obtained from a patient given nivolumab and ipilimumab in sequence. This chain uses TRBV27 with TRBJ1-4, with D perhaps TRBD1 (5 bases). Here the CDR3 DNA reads TGTGCCAGCAGTTTTCGACAGAAGAATGAAAAACTGTTTTTT. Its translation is CASSFRQKNEKLFF.